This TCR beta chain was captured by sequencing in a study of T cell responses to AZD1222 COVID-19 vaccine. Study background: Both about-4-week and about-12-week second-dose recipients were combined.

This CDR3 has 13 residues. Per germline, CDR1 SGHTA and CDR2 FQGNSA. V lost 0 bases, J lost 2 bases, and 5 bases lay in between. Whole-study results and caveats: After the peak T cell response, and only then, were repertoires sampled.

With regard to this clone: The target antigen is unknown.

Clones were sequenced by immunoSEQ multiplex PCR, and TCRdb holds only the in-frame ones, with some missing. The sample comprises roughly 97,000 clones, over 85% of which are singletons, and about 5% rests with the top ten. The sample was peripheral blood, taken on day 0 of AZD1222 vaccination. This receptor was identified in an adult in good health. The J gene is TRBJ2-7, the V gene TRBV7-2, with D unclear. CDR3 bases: TGTGCCAGCAGCTTAGCTAGCCCCTACGAGCAGTACTTC. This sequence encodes CASSLASPYEQYF.